The clone carrying this T cell receptor beta chain has more than one count but fewer than ten. This entry belongs to a study of cytomegalovirus exposure and HLA in healthy donors. Germline loops: CDR1 GTSNPN, CDR2 SVGIG (reference sequence). This CDR3 spans 13 amino acids. V was clipped by 0 bases and J by 7 bases; unmatched bases: 1. The PCR had 60 Vbeta and 13 Jbeta primers. TCRdb keeps only in-frame clones here, not all; method: immunoSEQ multiplex PCR. Of 110,000 to 150,000 clones detected, about 79% appear once; the ten largest clones hold around 1.7%. The V and J genes are TRBV30 and TRBJ2-1; 9 nucleotides agree with TRBD1. What was sequenced was PBMCs. This receptor was obtained from a woman younger than 45 in good health and CMV-seronegative. In nucleotides, the CDR3 is TGTGCCTGGAGTGTAGACAGGGGGAATGAGCAGTTCTTC. It translates to CAWSVDRGNEQFF.